This TCR beta chain emerged from a study of cytomegalovirus exposure and HLA in healthy donors. For the study at large: The 120 validation repertoires were reported in a later analysis to have been generated on the same platform as the roughly 670 first-cohort repertoires.

With 6 bases removed from V and 2 bases from J, the gap between germline ends came to 14 bases. Germline V gene sequence: CDR1 MNHEY, CDR2 SMNVEV (reference sequence). CDR3 size: 15 residues. Study outcomes and limitations: Later, an analysis found that TCR clusters from the first cohort tended to co-occur in the 120 validation repertoires. 150 or so TCR beta chains were listed as cytomegalovirus-associated.

The donors were in the roughly 110-subject validation cohort, distinct from the 666-subject first cohort. Data came from immunoSEQ multiplex PCR; TCRdb stores just in-frame clones and leaves some out. The sample yields fewer than 120,000 clones, 70% to 90% seen once. A word on this clone: Its antigen remains unidentified.

Sequencing was carried out using PBMCs. The receptor was derived from a woman aged 25 to 45 in good health and CMV-seropositive. This chain uses TRBV27 with TRBJ2-1; a weak D match, TRBD2 (5 bases). CDR3 coding DNA: TGTGCCAGCAGCCTCAGCGGAGGACCCTACAATGAGCAGTTCTTC. It specifies CASSLSGGPYNEQFF.